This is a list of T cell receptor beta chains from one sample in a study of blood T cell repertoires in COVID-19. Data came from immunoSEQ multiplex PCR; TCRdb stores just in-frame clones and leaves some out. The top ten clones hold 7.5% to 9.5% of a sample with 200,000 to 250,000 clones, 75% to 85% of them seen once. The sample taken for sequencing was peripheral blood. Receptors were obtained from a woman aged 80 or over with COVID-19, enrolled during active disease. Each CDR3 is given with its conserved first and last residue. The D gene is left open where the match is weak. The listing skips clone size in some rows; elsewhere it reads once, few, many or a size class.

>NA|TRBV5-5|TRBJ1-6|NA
CASSQTGYNSPLHF
TGTGCCAGCAGCCAGACAGGTTATAATTCACCCCTCCACTTT
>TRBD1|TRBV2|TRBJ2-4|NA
CASSEALRDRGGNIQYF
TGTGCCAGCAGTGAAGCGCTTCGGGACAGGGGAGGTAACATTCAGTACTTC
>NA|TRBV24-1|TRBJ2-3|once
CATSVSTDTQYF
TGTGCCACCAGTGTTAGCACCGATACGCAGTATTTT
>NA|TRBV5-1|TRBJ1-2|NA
CASSLAQSIGYTF
TGCGCCAGCAGCTTGGCCCAGTCGATCGGCTACACCTTC
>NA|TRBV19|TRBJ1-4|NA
CASSTIGFNEKLFF
TGTGCCAGTAGTACAATCGGTTTTAATGAAAAACTGTTTTTT
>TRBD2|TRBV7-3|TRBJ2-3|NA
CASSRGGGTQYF
TGTGCCAGCAGCCGGGGGGGAGGTACGCAGTATTTT
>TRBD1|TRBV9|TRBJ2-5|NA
CASSFRTGGARETQYF
TGTGCCAGCAGCTTTAGGACAGGGGGCGCAAGGGAGACCCAGTACTTC
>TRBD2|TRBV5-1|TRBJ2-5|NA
CASSLEGTSGAETQYF
TGCGCCAGCAGCTTGGAGGGGACTAGCGGGGCGGAGACCCAGTACTTC
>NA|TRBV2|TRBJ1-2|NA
CASSLLRIEGYTF
TGTGCCAGCAGCCTACTTCGAATCGAAGGCTACACCTTC
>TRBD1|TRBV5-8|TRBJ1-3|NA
CASSSEFGTARNTIYF
TGTGCCAGCAGCTCGGAATTTGGGACAGCCAGAAACACCATATATTTT
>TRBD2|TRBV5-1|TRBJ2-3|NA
CASKREPSTDTQYF
TGCGCCAGCAAGCGGGAGCCCAGCACAGATACGCAGTATTTT
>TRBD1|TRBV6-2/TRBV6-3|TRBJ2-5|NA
CASSSNRGRETQYF
TGTGCCAGCAGCAGTAACAGGGGTAGGGAGACCCAGTACTTC
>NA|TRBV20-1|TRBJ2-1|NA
CSADIYNEQFF
TGCAGTGCGGACATCTACAATGAGCAGTTCTTC
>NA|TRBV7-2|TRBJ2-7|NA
CASSWSRSSYEQYF
TGTGCCAGCAGCTGGAGCCGGAGCTCCTACGAGCAGTACTTC
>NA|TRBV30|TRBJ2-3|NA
CAWSYRGPTDTQYF
TGTGCCTGGAGTTATAGGGGTCCTACAGATACGCAGTATTTT
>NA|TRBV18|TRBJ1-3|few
CASSPVTGVGVYTIYF
TGTGCCAGCTCACCGGTTACAGGCGTCGGAGTATACACCATATATTTT